This T cell receptor (beta chain) was captured in a study of T cells after posttransplantation cyclophosphamide. General study findings and limits: Donor CD8+ memory clones often dominated recipient blood repertoires at later times.

This table comes from immunoSEQ multiplex PCR, and its TCRdb copy is limited to in-frame clones, with some not included. This table has some 33,000 clones, 91% appearing once. Only one count was recorded for this clone. No antigen is known for it. Cells defined as naive were viable CD3+CD4+ or CD3+CD8+ and CCR7+CD45RA+CD45RO-CD95-CD27+CD28+. With 2 bases removed from V and 0 bases from J, the gap between germline ends came to 6 bases. In germline, CDR1 is SGHDT, CDR2 YYEEEE. The CDR3 is 14 residues long. Sequencing was performed on naive CD4+ T cells sorted from blood. The chain couples TRBV5-6 to TRBJ1-5; D ambiguous. The receptor comes from a man aged 25-45 years in good health and a related stem cell transplant donor. The CDR3 reads CASSFLNSNQPQHF. The CDR3 DNA reads TGTGCCAGCAGCTTTTTAAATAGCAATCAGCCCCAGCATTTT.